This T cell receptor beta chain originates from a study of T cell repertoires in cytomegalovirus infection (dated by TCRdb to about 2019). For context, the study as a whole: Alongside well-studied HLA-B-restricted epitopes, the peptide stimulations were aimed at recently identified HLA-C-restricted CMV epitopes, whose presentation resists viral immunomodulation. Donor HLA type was relevant to the analysis, as public TCR beta signatures indicated carriage of CMV infection together with the matching HLA type. Paper-wide results and their limitations: In the ex vivo response, HLA-C-restricted CMV-specific TCR beta clonotypes were dominant, and in two of eight donors the single most frequent clonotype came from this HLA-C-restricted group. Carriers of CMV infection plus the relevant HLA type were discriminated by the cumulative frequency of public TCR beta family members in the study cohort and in an independent roughly 340-donor cohort.

From the cysteine up to the phenylalanine, the CDR3 has a length of 16 residues. Left in the record is the CDR3 DNA by itself, 48 bases read in frame from the first base. Trimming removed 5 bases from V and 3 bases from J, leaving 17 bases between the germline ends. For CDR1 and CDR2, the germline V gene lists SGHTA and FQGNSA. The sample's treatment or condition label is to be understood as: in vitro stimulation with specific CMV peptide epitopes to enrich CMV-specific T cells. The instrument was an Illumina HiSeq 1500. TCRdb applied fastp at Q25 and MiXCR to the public reads, then kept only in-frame beta chains. CDR3 protein sequences are deduplicated, and each keeps its most common genes and DNA. Present in this sample are approximately 500,000 distinct CDR3 sequences, roughly a third of which were seen just once. The leading ten clones occupy under 20% of the sample. This clonotype has at least ten counts. What antigen it recognizes has not been identified. No base quality information exists; no much larger clone differs at one position.

The rearrangement joined TRBV7-2 to TRBJ1-3, with TRBD1 perhaps the D gene, on 6 matching bases. This sequence originates from a human donor in good health (CMV status not recorded). Some clones in this sample may be carry-over from other donors' samples. Sample: cultured PBMCs, taken from culture after CMV antigen stimulation. The CDR3 loop reads CASSVDGGGGGNTIYF. The DNA is as follows: TGTGCCAGCAGCGTAGATGGGGGGGGCGGTGGAAACACCATATATTTT.